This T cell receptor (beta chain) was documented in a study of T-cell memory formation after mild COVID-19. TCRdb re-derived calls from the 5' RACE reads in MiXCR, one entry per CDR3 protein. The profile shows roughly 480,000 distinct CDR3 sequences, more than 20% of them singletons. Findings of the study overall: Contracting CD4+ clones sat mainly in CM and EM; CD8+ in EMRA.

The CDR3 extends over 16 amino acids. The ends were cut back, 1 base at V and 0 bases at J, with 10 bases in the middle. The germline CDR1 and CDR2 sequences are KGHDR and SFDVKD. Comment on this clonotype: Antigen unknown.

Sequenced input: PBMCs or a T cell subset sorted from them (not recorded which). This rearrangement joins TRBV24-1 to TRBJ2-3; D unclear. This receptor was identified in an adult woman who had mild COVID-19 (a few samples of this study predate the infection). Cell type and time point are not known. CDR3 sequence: CATSDFTSASTDTQYF. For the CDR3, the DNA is TGTGCCACCAGTGATTTTACCAGTGCTAGCACAGATACGCAGTATTTT.